Below, 10 T cell receptor beta chains from the same sample are listed, as sequenced in a study of blood T cell repertoires in COVID-19. Produced via immunoSEQ multiplex PCR; TCRdb's table is partial and in-frame only. Here the sample spans 95,000 to 150,000 clones, around 76% being singletons. Sequenced material: peripheral blood. The receptors were gathered from a man aged 65-85 years with acute or convalescent COVID-19.

This sequence joins TRBV2 and TRBJ2-7, with 9 bases matching TRBD1. J gave up 5 bases and V 6 bases, and 8 bases lay outside the gene matches. The CDR3 has 14 amino acids. The V gene's germline CDR1 is SNHLY and CDR2 FYNNEI. Written as DNA, the CDR3 is TGTGCCAGCAGATCGGACAGGGGCCTGAACGAGCAGTACTTC. Translated, it gives CASRSDRGLNEQYF.

The rearrangement links TRBV4-1 to TRBJ1-5; D might be TRBD1 (6 bases). The CDR3 totals 14 residues. The V end lost 1 base, the J end lost 4 bases, and 8 bases lay between the germline ends. Per the germline V gene, CDR1 is MGHRA and CDR2 is YSYEKL. For the CDR3, the DNA is TGCGCCAGCAGCCAAGTTGGACAGAATCAGCCCCAGCATTTT. Encoded protein: CASSQVGQNQPQHF.

This clone was picked up one time. The chain has TRBV5-5 and TRBJ2-7; D call uncertain. The V end was cut by 4 bases, the J end by 3 bases, with 11 bases between. Germline loops: CDR1 SGHKS, CDR2 YYEKEE (reference sequence). The CDR3 extends over 13 amino acids. For the CDR3, the DNA is TGTGCCAGCAGCCCCTTCCAGGACTACGAGCAGTACTTC. Protein sequence: CASSPFQDYEQYF.

This clone came up a few times. This chain connects TRBV19 to TRBJ1-6, with D unresolved. The length of the CDR3 is 18 residues. Trimming removed 8 bases from V and 3 bases from J, with 23 bases in between. In germline, CDR1 is LNHDA, CDR2 SQIVND (reference sequence). The CDR3 DNA follows: TGTGCCAGTCGCAGGAAGGCCGAGAGTTTCTTCTATAATTCACCCCTCCACTTT. Translation gives CASRRKAESFFYNSPLHF.

This chain uses TRBV2 with TRBJ1-1; D is ambiguous. Germline V gene lookup returns CDR1 SNHLY and CDR2 FYNNEI. This CDR3 spans 12 amino acids. The V gene lost 7 bases and the J gene lost 0 bases, with 6 bases spanning the gap. The CDR3 DNA reads as TGTGCCAGCACGTTAATGAACACTGAAGCTTTCTTT. It codes for CASTLMNTEAFF.

The V gene is TRBV11-3, the J gene TRBJ1-2; 7 positions match TRBD1. The CDR3 is 15 amino acids. Unmatched junction bases numbered 5, after V lost 3 bases and J lost 1 base. CDR1 SGHNT and CDR2 YENEEA come from the germline V gene. The chain's CDR3 is CASSLDRIYNYGYTF. The CDR3 coding sequence is TGTGCCAGCAGCTTGGACAGGATATATAACTATGGCTACACCTTC.

The J gene is TRBJ2-1, the V gene TRBV5-4; perhaps TRBD1 as D (6 bases). The CDR3 consists of 15 residues. Trimming removed 0 bases at V and 0 bases at J, with 7 bases between. Germline CDR1 and CDR2: SGHNT and YYREEE (reference sequence). The CDR3: CASSLGTASYNEQFF. The CDR3 region has the DNA TGTGCCAGCAGCTTGGGGACAGCCTCCTACAATGAGCAGTTCTTC. The full variable domain, in which reference TRBV5-4 and TRBJ2-1 provide the parts outside the CDR3, is ETGVTQSPTHLIKTRGQQVTLRCSSQSGHNTVSWYQQALGQGPQFIFQYYREEENGRGNFPPRFSGLQFPNYSSELNVNALELDDSALYLCASSLGTASYNEQFFGPGTRLTVL.

The CDR3 DNA follows: TGTGCCAGCAGTGAATTGACTAGCGGGGGTAGCTACTTC. Translating gives CASSELTSGGSYF. The V call is TRBV25-1, the J call TRBJ2-7; 12 positions match TRBD2. The CDR3 totals 13 residues. The trim removed 1 base at V and 13 bases at J, leaving 5 bases unmatched. CDR1 and CDR2 from the germline V gene are MGHDK and SYGVNS.

This sequence joins TRBV5-1 and TRBJ2-7, with 8 bases that match TRBD1. CDR1 is SGHRS and CDR2 is YFSETQ in the germline V gene. The CDR3 contains 14 residues. Unmatched junction bases numbered 7, after V lost 4 bases and J lost 4 bases. The CDR3 loop reads CASSVQDRVYEQYF. The DNA for the CDR3 is TGCGCCAGCAGCGTACAGGACAGGGTGTACGAGCAGTACTTC.

The CDR3 DNA reads TGTGCCAGCAGCTTGGCGACTAGCGGGGGGGCAGATACGCAGTATTTT. It specifies CASSLATSGGADTQYF. The chain uses TRBV7-2 and TRBJ2-3; 14 bases fit TRBD2. CDR1 SGHTA and CDR2 FQGNSA come from the germline V gene. The CDR3 consists of 16 residues. J was trimmed by 4 bases and V by 3 bases; bases with no gene match: 3.